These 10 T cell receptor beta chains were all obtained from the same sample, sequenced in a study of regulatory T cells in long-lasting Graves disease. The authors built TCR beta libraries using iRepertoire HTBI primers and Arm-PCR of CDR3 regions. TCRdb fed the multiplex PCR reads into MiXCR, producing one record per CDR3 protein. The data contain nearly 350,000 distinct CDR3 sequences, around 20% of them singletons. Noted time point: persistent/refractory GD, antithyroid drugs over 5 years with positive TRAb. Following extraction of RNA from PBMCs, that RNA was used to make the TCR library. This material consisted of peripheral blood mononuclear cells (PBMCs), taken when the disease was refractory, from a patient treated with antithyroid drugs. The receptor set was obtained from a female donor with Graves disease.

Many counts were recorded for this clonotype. Written as DNA, the CDR3 is TGTGCCAGCAAGCCGCCCGCGATGGGACTAGCGGGAGGGCCCCTCGTTGAGACCCAGTACTTC. This sequence encodes CASKPPAMGLAGGPLVETQYF. The V call is TRBV6-1, the J call TRBJ2-5; 16 positions match TRBD2. Per the germline V gene, CDR1 is MNHNS and CDR2 is SASEGT. The CDR3 extends over 21 amino acids. V trimming: 7 bases; J trimming: 5 bases; junction bases outside the gene matches: 22.

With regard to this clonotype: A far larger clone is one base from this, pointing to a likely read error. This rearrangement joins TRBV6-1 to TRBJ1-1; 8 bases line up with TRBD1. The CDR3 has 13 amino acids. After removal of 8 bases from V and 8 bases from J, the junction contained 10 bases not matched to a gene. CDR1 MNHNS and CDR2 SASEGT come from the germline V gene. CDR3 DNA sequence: TGTGCCAGCGGCTCGGGACAGGTCAGAGAAGCTTTCTTT. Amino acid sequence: CASGSGQVREAFF.

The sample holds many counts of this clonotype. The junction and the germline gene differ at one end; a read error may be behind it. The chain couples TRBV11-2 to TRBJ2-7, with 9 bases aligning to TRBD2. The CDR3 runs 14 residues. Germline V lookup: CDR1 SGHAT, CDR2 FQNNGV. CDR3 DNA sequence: TGTGCCAGCAGCCCCGGGACTAGCTCCGACGAGCAGTACTTC. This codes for CASSPGTSSDEQYF.

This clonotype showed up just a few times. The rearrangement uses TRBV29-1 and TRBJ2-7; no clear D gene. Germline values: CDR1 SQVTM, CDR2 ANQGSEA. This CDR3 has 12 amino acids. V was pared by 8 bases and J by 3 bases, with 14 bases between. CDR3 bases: TGCAGCACACTTACCCCCCTCTACGAGCAGTACTTC. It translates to CSTLTPLYEQYF.

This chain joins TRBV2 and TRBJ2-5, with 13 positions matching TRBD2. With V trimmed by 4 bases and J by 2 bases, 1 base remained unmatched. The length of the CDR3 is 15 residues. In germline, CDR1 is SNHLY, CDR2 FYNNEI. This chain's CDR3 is CASSGGLAGQETQYF. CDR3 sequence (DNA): TGTGCCAGCAGTGGGGGACTAGCGGGGCAAGAGACCCAGTACTTC.

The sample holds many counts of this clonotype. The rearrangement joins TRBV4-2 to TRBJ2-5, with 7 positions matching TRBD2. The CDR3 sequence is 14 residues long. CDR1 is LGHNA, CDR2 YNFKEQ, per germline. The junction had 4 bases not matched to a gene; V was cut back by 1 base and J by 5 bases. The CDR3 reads CASSQGGSGETQYF. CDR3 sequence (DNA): TGTGCCAGCAGCCAAGGCGGGAGTGGTGAGACCCAGTACTTC.

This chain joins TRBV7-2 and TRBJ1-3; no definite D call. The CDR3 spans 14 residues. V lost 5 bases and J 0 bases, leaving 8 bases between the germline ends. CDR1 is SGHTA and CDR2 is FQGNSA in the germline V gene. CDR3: CASSREASGNTIYF. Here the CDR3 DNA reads TGTGCCAGCAGCCGAGAGGCCTCTGGAAACACCATATATTTT.

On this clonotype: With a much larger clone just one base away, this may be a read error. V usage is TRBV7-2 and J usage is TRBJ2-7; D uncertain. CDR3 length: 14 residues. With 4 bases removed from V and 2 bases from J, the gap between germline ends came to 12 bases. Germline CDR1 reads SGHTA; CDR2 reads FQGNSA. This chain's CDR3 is CASSSAPGPYEQYF. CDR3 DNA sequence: TGTGCCAGCAGCTCAGCGCCGGGTCCCTACGAGCAGTACTTC.

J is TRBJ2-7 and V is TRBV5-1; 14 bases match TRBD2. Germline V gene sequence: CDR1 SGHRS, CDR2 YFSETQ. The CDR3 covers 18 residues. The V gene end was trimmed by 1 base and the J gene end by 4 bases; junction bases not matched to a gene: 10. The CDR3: CASSLWTGTSGGMYEQYF. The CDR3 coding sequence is TGCGCCAGCAGCTTGTGGACCGGGACTAGCGGGGGAATGTACGAGCAGTACTTC.

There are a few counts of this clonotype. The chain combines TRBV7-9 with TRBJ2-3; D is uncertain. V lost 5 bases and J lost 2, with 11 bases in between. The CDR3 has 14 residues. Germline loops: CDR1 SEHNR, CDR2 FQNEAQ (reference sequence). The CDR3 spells CASSRNWLTDTQYF. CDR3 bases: TGTGCCAGCAGCCGCAACTGGCTCACAGATACGCAGTATTTT.